Listed below are T cell receptor beta chains from one sample, sequenced in a study of T-cell memory formation after mild COVID-19. Using its own MiXCR run on the 5' RACE reads, TCRdb lists one record per CDR3 protein. This table holds 340,000 or so distinct CDR3 sequences, 10% to 15% found once. Sequencing used PBMCs or a T cell subset sorted from them (not recorded which). The receptors here all came from a young man who had mild COVID-19 (a few samples of this study predate the infection). Cell type and time point are not known. The CDR3 runs from the conserved cysteine through the conserved F or W. Each record gives: J gene, D gene, V gene, clone size, CDR3 protein, CDR3 DNA. A D gene is named only where the DNA matches it firmly. Clone size is shown for a subset of rows, as once, few, many or a class of expanded clone.

j_call: TRBJ2-5
d_call: TRBD1
v_call: TRBV7-2
clone_size: many
cdr3_aa: CASSSGQGRETQYF
cdr3_nt: TGTGCCAGCAGCTCCGGACAGGGACGAGAGACCCAGTACTTC

j_call: TRBJ2-3
d_call: NA
v_call: TRBV28
clone_size: NA
cdr3_aa: CASSLPHPITDTQYF
cdr3_nt: TGTGCCAGCAGCCTTCCCCACCCAATCACAGATACGCAGTATTTT

j_call: TRBJ1-1
d_call: NA
v_call: TRBV27
clone_size: NA
cdr3_aa: CASSLIAGGNTEAFF
cdr3_nt: TGTGCCAGCAGTTTAATCGCGGGGGGGAACACTGAAGCTTTCTTT

j_call: TRBJ2-2
d_call: NA
v_call: TRBV7-8
clone_size: few
cdr3_aa: CASSLELDRQTGELFF
cdr3_nt: TGTGCCAGCAGCTTAGAGTTGGACAGACAAACCGGGGAGCTGTTTTTT

j_call: TRBJ2-3
d_call: NA
v_call: TRBV6-5
clone_size: few
cdr3_aa: CASRGRVRTDTQYF
cdr3_nt: TGTGCCAGCAGGGGCCGGGTACGCACAGATACGCAGTATTTT

j_call: TRBJ2-1
d_call: NA
v_call: TRBV4-1
clone_size: few
cdr3_aa: CASSQATLSSYNEQFF
cdr3_nt: TGCGCCAGCAGCCAAGCCACCCTGAGCTCCTACAATGAGCAGTTCTTC

j_call: TRBJ2-4
d_call: NA
v_call: TRBV24-1
clone_size: few
cdr3_aa: CATTEAGDKYKNIQYF
cdr3_nt: TGTGCCACCACCGAGGCAGGGGACAAATACAAAAACATTCAGTACTTC

j_call: TRBJ2-5
d_call: NA
v_call: TRBV4-1
clone_size: few
cdr3_aa: CASSQDAAVQETQYF
cdr3_nt: TGCGCCAGCAGCCAAGATGCGGCGGTCCAAGAGACCCAGTACTTC

j_call: TRBJ1-2
d_call: NA
v_call: TRBV29-1
clone_size: many
cdr3_aa: CSSLTFNYGYTF
cdr3_nt: TGCAGCTCCCTGACTTTTAACTATGGCTACACCTTC

j_call: TRBJ2-2
d_call: TRBD1
v_call: TRBV7-9
clone_size: few
cdr3_aa: CASSSPDRARTGELFF
cdr3_nt: TGTGCCAGCAGCTCCCCCGACAGGGCCCGAACCGGGGAGCTGTTTTTT

j_call: TRBJ1-5
d_call: NA
v_call: TRBV4-1
clone_size: NA
cdr3_aa: CASSQDGGRLSSNQPQHF
cdr3_nt: TGCGCCAGCAGCCAAGATGGGGGCAGACTTAGTAGCAATCAGCCCCAGCATTTT

j_call: TRBJ2-5
d_call: NA
v_call: TRBV2
clone_size: few
cdr3_aa: CASMKRPQETQYF
cdr3_nt: TGTGCCAGCATGAAGCGGCCCCAAGAGACCCAGTACTTC

j_call: TRBJ2-5
d_call: NA
v_call: TRBV7-9
clone_size: NA
cdr3_aa: CASSFQGEGETQYF
cdr3_nt: TGTGCCAGCAGCTTCCAGGGGGAGGGAGAGACCCAGTACTTC

j_call: TRBJ2-3
d_call: NA
v_call: TRBV20-1
clone_size: few
cdr3_aa: CSTRQRADTQYF
cdr3_nt: TGCAGTACGAGACAGAGGGCAGATACGCAGTATTTT

j_call: TRBJ2-3
d_call: TRBD2
v_call: TRBV7-2
clone_size: few
cdr3_aa: CASSFTSGVSDTQYF
cdr3_nt: TGTGCCAGCAGCTTTACTAGCGGGGTTAGCGATACGCAGTATTTT

j_call: TRBJ2-3
d_call: NA
v_call: TRBV5-1
clone_size: NA
cdr3_aa: CASSWQRMTDTQYF
cdr3_nt: TGCGCCAGCAGCTGGCAACGGATGACAGATACGCAGTATTTT

j_call: TRBJ2-5
d_call: NA
v_call: TRBV20-1
clone_size: few
cdr3_aa: CSALTGYQETQYF
cdr3_nt: TGCAGTGCTCTGACGGGATACCAAGAGACCCAGTACTTC

j_call: TRBJ1-1
d_call: NA
v_call: TRBV5-4
clone_size: NA
cdr3_aa: CASSFTSHTEAFF
cdr3_nt: TGTGCCAGCAGCTTTACCAGTCATACTGAAGCTTTCTTT

j_call: TRBJ2-5
d_call: NA
v_call: TRBV25-1
clone_size: few
cdr3_aa: CASSDPKTGFRETQYF
cdr3_nt: TGTGCCAGCAGTGATCCCAAAACAGGGTTCAGGGAGACCCAGTACTTC

j_call: TRBJ1-1
d_call: TRBD1
v_call: TRBV25-1
clone_size: few
cdr3_aa: CASSAQGARNTEAFF
cdr3_nt: TGTGCCAGCAGTGCACAGGGGGCCCGGAACACTGAAGCTTTCTTT

j_call: TRBJ2-5
d_call: NA
v_call: TRBV5-1
clone_size: NA
cdr3_aa: CASSLFAAHRVETQYF
cdr3_nt: TGCGCCAGCAGCTTGTTCGCGGCTCACAGGGTCGAGACCCAGTACTTC

j_call: TRBJ2-3
d_call: NA
v_call: TRBV5-5
clone_size: few
cdr3_aa: CASSRGGRWADTQYF
cdr3_nt: TGTGCCAGCAGCCGAGGGGGACGTTGGGCGGATACGCAGTATTTT

j_call: TRBJ1-2
d_call: NA
v_call: TRBV4-1
clone_size: NA
cdr3_aa: CASSPVGYTF
cdr3_nt: TGCGCCAGCAGCCCAGTAGGCTACACCTTC

j_call: TRBJ1-1
d_call: NA
v_call: TRBV6-6
clone_size: few
cdr3_aa: CASSYLDRPEAFF
cdr3_nt: TGTGCCAGCAGTTACCTAGACAGGCCAGAAGCTTTCTTT

j_call: TRBJ2-1
d_call: TRBD1
v_call: TRBV6-2/TRBV6-3
clone_size: NA
cdr3_aa: CASSSRGTGGNEQFF
cdr3_nt: TGTGCCAGCAGTTCACGTGGGACAGGGGGAAATGAGCAGTTCTTC

j_call: TRBJ2-1
d_call: NA
v_call: TRBV3-1
clone_size: few
cdr3_aa: CASSQYPGKDNEQFF
cdr3_nt: TGTGCCAGCAGCCAATATCCGGGGAAGGACAATGAGCAGTTCTTC

j_call: TRBJ1-5
d_call: NA
v_call: TRBV12-3/TRBV12-4
clone_size: few
cdr3_aa: CASSLDRQPQHF
cdr3_nt: TGTGCCAGCAGTTTAGACAGACAGCCCCAGCATTTT

j_call: TRBJ2-7
d_call: NA
v_call: TRBV10-3
clone_size: few
cdr3_aa: CAISEAGHEQYF
cdr3_nt: TGTGCCATCAGCGAGGCAGGGCACGAGCAGTACTTC

j_call: TRBJ1-3
d_call: NA
v_call: TRBV4-1
clone_size: few
cdr3_aa: CASSQDLVRGSGNTIYF
cdr3_nt: TGCGCCAGCAGCCAGGATCTGGTGCGGGGCTCTGGAAACACCATATATTTT

j_call: TRBJ2-3
d_call: NA
v_call: TRBV13
clone_size: NA
cdr3_aa: CASHRKFTDTQYF
cdr3_nt: TGTGCCAGTCATCGGAAGTTCACAGATACGCAGTATTTT

j_call: TRBJ1-2
d_call: TRBD1
v_call: TRBV15
clone_size: few
cdr3_aa: CATSRDRGTVGDNYGYTF
cdr3_nt: TGTGCCACCAGCAGAGACAGGGGGACCGTCGGGGACAACTATGGCTACACCTTC

j_call: TRBJ1-2
d_call: NA
v_call: TRBV6-6
clone_size: few
cdr3_aa: CASSYVTVANYGYTF
cdr3_nt: TGTGCCAGCAGTTACGTCACAGTAGCCAACTATGGCTACACCTTC

j_call: TRBJ2-1
d_call: NA
v_call: TRBV20-1
clone_size: NA
cdr3_aa: CSARVFNEQFF
cdr3_nt: TGCAGTGCTAGAGTTTTCAATGAGCAGTTCTTC

j_call: TRBJ1-2
d_call: NA
v_call: TRBV7-2
clone_size: NA
cdr3_aa: CASSSPGGAYGYTF
cdr3_nt: TGTGCCAGCAGCTCCCCGGGGGGGGCCTATGGCTACACCTTC

j_call: TRBJ2-1
d_call: NA
v_call: TRBV5-1
clone_size: few
cdr3_aa: CASALGRESYNEQFF
cdr3_nt: TGCGCCAGCGCCCTGGGAAGGGAATCCTACAATGAGCAGTTCTTC

j_call: TRBJ1-5
d_call: NA
v_call: TRBV28
clone_size: NA
cdr3_aa: CASSSPNQPQHF
cdr3_nt: TGTGCCAGCAGTTCCCCTAATCAGCCCCAGCATTTT

j_call: TRBJ2-2
d_call: NA
v_call: TRBV12-3/TRBV12-4
clone_size: NA
cdr3_aa: CASSFPGAGELFF
cdr3_nt: TGTGCCAGCAGTTTCCCGGGGGCAGGGGAGCTGTTTTTT

j_call: TRBJ1-1
d_call: NA
v_call: TRBV28
clone_size: few
cdr3_aa: CASSFAQIEAFF
cdr3_nt: TGTGCCAGCAGTTTCGCCCAGATTGAAGCTTTCTTT

j_call: TRBJ1-1
d_call: NA
v_call: TRBV5-6
clone_size: few
cdr3_aa: CASSPNRAMNTEAFF
cdr3_nt: TGTGCCAGCAGCCCGAACAGGGCGATGAACACTGAAGCTTTCTTT

j_call: TRBJ1-1
d_call: NA
v_call: TRBV4-3
clone_size: few
cdr3_aa: CASSQVIGGNTEAFF
cdr3_nt: TGCGCCAGCAGCCAAGTGATAGGGGGAAACACTGAAGCTTTCTTT

j_call: TRBJ1-6
d_call: NA
v_call: TRBV20-1
clone_size: few
cdr3_aa: CSAVERGRNSPLHF
cdr3_nt: TGCAGTGCCGTAGAGAGGGGCCGTAATTCACCCCTCCACTTT

j_call: TRBJ2-7
d_call: NA
v_call: TRBV9
clone_size: NA
cdr3_aa: CASSEGMKTGEQYF
cdr3_nt: TGTGCCAGCAGCGAGGGTATGAAAACGGGCGAGCAGTACTTC

j_call: TRBJ1-3
d_call: TRBD1
v_call: TRBV6-5
clone_size: NA
cdr3_aa: CASSYSRAGGGGTIYF
cdr3_nt: TGTGCCAGCAGTTACTCGAGGGCAGGGGGCGGAGGGACCATATATTTT

j_call: TRBJ2-5
d_call: TRBD2
v_call: TRBV9
clone_size: NA
cdr3_aa: CASSVSLAGGQSEETQYF
cdr3_nt: TGTGCCAGCAGCGTCTCACTAGCGGGGGGGCAGTCGGAAGAGACCCAGTACTTC

j_call: TRBJ2-3
d_call: NA
v_call: TRBV5-1
clone_size: NA
cdr3_aa: CASNSQGGAGDTQYF
cdr3_nt: TGCGCCAGCAACTCCCAGGGGGGGGCCGGAGATACGCAGTATTTT

j_call: TRBJ2-6
d_call: NA
v_call: TRBV10-3
clone_size: few
cdr3_aa: CAISDSFTGANVLTF
cdr3_nt: TGTGCCATCAGTGATAGTTTTACTGGGGCCAACGTCCTGACTTTC

j_call: TRBJ2-1
d_call: TRBD1
v_call: TRBV7-2
clone_size: many
cdr3_aa: CASSPAGQGYNEQFF
cdr3_nt: TGTGCCAGCAGCCCTGCGGGACAGGGTTACAATGAGCAGTTCTTC

j_call: TRBJ2-7
d_call: NA
v_call: TRBV5-6
clone_size: many
cdr3_aa: CASSVQYYEQYF
cdr3_nt: TGTGCCAGCAGCGTCCAGTACTACGAGCAGTACTTC

j_call: TRBJ2-1
d_call: NA
v_call: TRBV7-8
clone_size: few
cdr3_aa: CASTGRAPVNEQFF
cdr3_nt: TGTGCCAGCACCGGCCGGGCCCCGGTCAATGAGCAGTTCTTC

j_call: TRBJ2-2
d_call: NA
v_call: TRBV10-3
clone_size: NA
cdr3_aa: CAISVRTENTGELFF
cdr3_nt: TGTGCCATCAGTGTTAGGACGGAGAACACCGGGGAGCTGTTTTTT